This T cell receptor (beta chain) was obtained from a study of tumor and adjacent non-tumor tissue in lung cancer. This clonotype was detected once. The antigen is unknown. An end of the junction differs from the germline gene, which may be a read error. Points from the study as a whole: Top 100 clones took a larger repertoire share in normal lung.

CDR3 length equals 14 residues. Per the germline V gene, CDR1 is MNHNY and CDR2 is SVGAGI (reference sequence). TCRbeta libraries were built with three rounds of nested PCR, modified from ARM-PCR. From the multiplex PCR reads, TCRdb called clonotypes with MiXCR, one entry per CDR3 protein. Of 60,000 to 85,000 distinct CDR3 sequences detected, approximately 79% appear once; the ten largest clones hold roughly 13%. RNA was extracted from bulk tissue without any cell sorting. The TCR was taken from a woman aged 45-65 years with non-small cell lung cancer. The chain couples TRBV6-6 to TRBJ1-2; D remains ambiguous. Sequencing input: lung tumor tissue. The DNA for the CDR3 is TGTGCCAGCAGTTTCGCAGGTGCGGAGAATGGCTGCACCTTC. Encoded protein: CASSFAGAENGCTF.